The entry below gives a single T cell receptor (beta chain) sequence along with its context. The data originate from a study of cytomegalovirus exposure and HLA in healthy donors. Germline V gene data show CDR1 as SGHKS and CDR2 as YYEKEE (reference sequence). V lost 0 bases and J lost 1, with 7 bases in between. This CDR3 is 14 amino acids long. Both 60 Vbeta primers and 13 Jbeta primers went into the PCR. Using immunoSEQ multiplex PCR, the repertoire was profiled, and TCRdb retains in-frame clones only, with some absent. The top ten clones hold almost 2% of a sample with around 150,000 clones, approximately 86% of them seen once.

The TCR was taken from a woman under 30 in good health and CMV-seronegative. The J gene is TRBJ2-5, the V gene TRBV5-5; D remains unclear. Sequencing input: PBMCs. As DNA, the CDR3 is TGTGCCAGCAGCTTGGCCCCAGGCCAAGAGACCCAGTACTTC. Its protein is CASSLAPGQETQYF.